What follows are 24 T cell receptor beta chains derived from one specimen sequenced in a study of response to subunit inactivated influenza vaccine. TCRdb fed the RT-PCR reads into MiXCR, producing one record per CDR3 protein. Here the sample spans hundreds of thousands of distinct CDR3 sequences, 12% being singletons. Sequencing used PBMCs from blood, obtained on the day of vaccination. These receptors originate from a man over 45 who received an inactivated influenza vaccine.

Only a few counts were recorded for this clonotype. This chain connects TRBV5-1 to TRBJ2-7; 12 nucleotides align to TRBD2. CDR1 and CDR2 from the germline V gene are SGHRS and YFSETQ. This CDR3 comprises 16 residues. V dropped 2 bases and J dropped 4; count of bases not matched to a gene: 7. The CDR3 nucleotides read TGCGCCAGCAGCTTTTCCGCTAGCGGGAGGGTTTACGAGCAGTACTTC. It yields the protein CASSFSASGRVYEQYF. The whole variable domain, filled in from reference TRBV5-1 and TRBJ2-7, reads KAGVTQTPRYLIKTRGQQVTLSCSPISGHRSVSWYQQTPGQGLQFLFEYFSETQRNKGNFPGRFSGRQFSNSRSEMNVSTLELGDSALYLCASSFSASGRVYEQYFGPGTRLTVT.

This chain joins TRBV11-3 and TRBJ2-7, with 8 bases that match TRBD2. The CDR3 consists of 15 residues. Germline CDR1 is SGHNT and CDR2 is YENEEA. J gave up 3 bases and V 0 bases, and 4 bases lay outside the gene matches. The DNA for the CDR3 is TGTGCCAGCAGCTTAGACTCCGGGACTAGCTACGAGCAGTACTTC. It is translated as CASSLDSGTSYEQYF.

The rearrangement joins TRBV5-5 to TRBJ2-7, with 8 bases fitting TRBD1. CDR3 length: 13 amino acids. J lost 0 bases, V lost 6 bases, and 2 bases had no gene match. The V gene's germline CDR1 is SGHKS and CDR2 YYEKEE (reference sequence). As DNA, the CDR3 is TGTGCCAGCACGGGGACAGGCTCCTACGAGCAGTACGTC. Translated, it gives CASTGTGSYEQYV.

In this sample, this clonotype turned up a few times. The chain links TRBV4-2 to TRBJ1-2; D is uncertain. The germline CDR1 and CDR2 sequences are LGHNA and YNFKEQ. V lost 0 bases and J lost 8, with 19 bases in between. The CDR3 loop spans 16 amino acids. The CDR3 DNA follows: TGTGCCAGCAGCCAAGACGATCGGAGCCCTAATTCCGGCTACACCTTC. Protein: CASSQDDRSPNSGYTF.

This clonotype has just a few counts. The chain links TRBV5-1 to TRBJ2-1; possibly TRBD1 or TRBD2 for D (5 bases each). The germline V gene has CDR1 SGHRS and CDR2 YFSETQ. The CDR3 is 16 residues long. V was pared by 4 bases and J by 8 bases, with 22 bases between. The CDR3 region is CASSPPVSGGRDEQFF. In DNA, the CDR3 is TGCGCCAGCAGCCCGCCCGTAAGTGGGGGAAGGGATGAGCAGTTCTTC. Drawing the rest from reference TRBV5-1 and TRBJ2-1, the complete variable domain is KAGVTQTPRYLIKTRGQQVTLSCSPISGHRSVSWYQQTPGQGLQFLFEYFSETQRNKGNFPGRFSGRQFSNSRSEMNVSTLELGDSALYLCASSPPVSGGRDEQFFGPGTRLTVL.

The V and J genes are TRBV5-1 and TRBJ2-3, with a possible D match to TRBD1 (6 bases). The V and J ends lost 0 bases and 0 bases respectively, with 11 bases between them. CDR1 is SGHRS and CDR2 is YFSETQ in the germline V gene. This CDR3 comprises 16 residues. CDR3 sequence: CASSLGGLTSTDTQYF. The CDR3 DNA is TGCGCCAGCAGCTTGGGGGGGCTTACTAGCACAGATACGCAGTATTTT. Combining the CDR3 with reference TRBV5-1 and TRBJ2-3 gives the whole variable domain KAGVTQTPRYLIKTRGQQVTLSCSPISGHRSVSWYQQTPGQGLQFLFEYFSETQRNKGNFPGRFSGRQFSNSRSEMNVSTLELGDSALYLCASSLGGLTSTDTQYFGPGTRLTVL.

The chain is built from TRBV5-1 and TRBJ2-5; TRBD2 agrees at 12 bases. CDR3 length equals 16 residues. CDR1 is SGHRS, CDR2 YFSETQ, per germline. The trim removed 4 bases at V and 2 bases at J, leaving 6 bases unmatched. CDR3 in amino acids: CASSAALAGGQETQYF. CDR3 nucleotide sequence: TGCGCCAGCAGCGCAGCACTAGCGGGAGGACAAGAGACCCAGTACTTC.

The rearrangement uses TRBV2 and TRBJ1-2, with D perhaps matching TRBD1 (5 bases). V lost 6 bases to trimming and J lost 4 bases, with 12 bases between them. The CDR3 contains 13 residues. Germline assignment: CDR1 SNHLY and CDR2 FYNNEI. DNA of the CDR3: TGTGCCAGCAGCTCCATGACAGCCTATGGCTACACCTTC. This translates into CASSSMTAYGYTF.

This clonotype showed up many times. The V call is TRBV5-1, the J call TRBJ2-1, with D hard to call. Between the trimmed V and J ends, which lost 2 bases and 8 bases, there was a span of 14 bases. Germline V CDR1 and CDR2: SGHRS, YFSETQ. The CDR3 is made up of 14 amino acids. CDR3 sequence: CASSLGRTQDEQFF. CDR3 in DNA: TGCGCCAGCAGCTTAGGCAGGACGCAAGATGAGCAGTTCTTC. Complete variable domain (other parts from reference TRBV5-1 and TRBJ2-1): KAGVTQTPRYLIKTRGQQVTLSCSPISGHRSVSWYQQTPGQGLQFLFEYFSETQRNKGNFPGRFSGRQFSNSRSEMNVSTLELGDSALYLCASSLGRTQDEQFFGPGTRLTVL.

This clonotype was observed many times. This chain links TRBV5-1 with TRBJ2-1, with 8 nucleotides matching TRBD1. Germline values: CDR1 SGHRS, CDR2 YFSETQ. V lost 4 bases, J lost 0 bases, and 6 bases stayed unmatched. The CDR3 is 16 amino acids. The CDR3 is CASSPTGGLSYNEQFF. CDR3 sequence (DNA): TGCGCCAGCAGCCCTACAGGGGGTCTCTCCTACAATGAGCAGTTCTTC.

This clonotype was counted a few times. This chain joins TRBV20-1 and TRBJ2-3; 7 nucleotides agree with TRBD1. V was clipped by 6 bases and J by 9 bases; unmatched bases: 15. Looked up from germline, CDR1 is DFQATT and CDR2 is SNEGSKA (reference sequence). This CDR3 contains 14 residues. CDR3 nucleotides: TGCAGTGCCCAAAGGGGACAGTGGAAGGGGACGCAGTATTTT. This translates into CSAQRGQWKGTQYF.

This clonotype turned up a few times. J is TRBJ2-3 and V is TRBV7-9; perhaps TRBD2 as D (6 bases). Looked up from germline, CDR1 is SEHNR and CDR2 is FQNEAQ (reference sequence). This CDR3 has 17 amino acids. Trimming removed 2 bases at V and 4 bases at J, with 19 bases between. The CDR3 loop is CASSLSRPEGRPDTQYF. CDR3 DNA sequence: TGTGCCAGCAGCTTATCCCGCCCGGAGGGCCGCCCAGATACGCAGTATTTT.

This clonotype was recorded at least ten times. The rearrangement joins TRBV24-1 to TRBJ2-1; 9 nucleotides match TRBD2. The ends lost 3 bases at V and 4 bases at J; junction bases unmatched: 6. CDR3 length: 16 amino acids. Germline CDR1 is KGHDR and CDR2 is SFDVKD. CDR3 in DNA: TGTGCCACCAGTGATGCTAGCGGGACGGGTTACAATGAGCAGTTCTTC. It yields the protein CATSDASGTGYNEQFF.

This clonotype was detected a few times. The rearrangement links TRBV7-2 to TRBJ1-4; a possible D gene is TRBD1 (6 bases). Between the trimmed V and J ends, which lost 6 bases and 7 bases, there was a span of 18 bases. Germline V CDR1 and CDR2: SGHTA, FQGNSA. This CDR3 comprises 15 residues. In nucleotides, the CDR3 is TGTGCCAGCAGTCTCAGGGGCAGGGTGGGTGAAAAACTGTTTTTT. Translation: CASSLRGRVGEKLFF.

The table lists this clonotype with a few counts. V and J are TRBV28 and TRBJ2-6; 15 bases agree with TRBD2. Germline V gives CDR1 MDHEN, CDR2 SYDVKM. This CDR3 region has 20 residues. Trimming took 6 bases from V and 0 from J; bases not matched to a gene: 9. CDR3 nucleotides: TGTGCCAGCAGACACGGGACTAGCGGGGGGCCAACCTCTGGGGCCAACGTCCTGACTTTC. Translating gives CASRHGTSGGPTSGANVLTF.

This clonotype was counted between two and nine times. This rearrangement joins TRBV4-2 to TRBJ2-3, with 9 bases aligning to TRBD2. This CDR3 is built from 14 residues. V trimming: 1 base; J trimming: 10 bases; junction bases outside the gene matches: 6. Germline V gene data show CDR1 as LGHNA and CDR2 as YNFKEQ. CDR3 loop: CASSQGPSGTAQYF. DNA for the CDR3: TGTGCCAGCAGCCAAGGGCCTAGCGGGACGGCGCAGTATTTT.

This clonotype has a handful of counts. The chain is built from TRBV5-5 and TRBJ2-5; TRBD1 agrees at 11 bases. V shed 3 bases and J 5 bases; nucleotides not matched to a gene: 6. The germline V gene has CDR1 SGHKS and CDR2 YYEKEE (reference sequence). The CDR3 has 15 amino acids. CDR3 bases: TGTGCCAGCAGCTGGGGACAGGGGGGATCGGAGACCCAGTACTTC. Translated, it gives CASSWGQGGSETQYF. The complete variable domain, with remaining parts taken from reference TRBV5-5 and TRBJ2-5, reads DAGVTQSPTHLIKTRGQQVTLRCSPISGHKSVSWYQQVLGQGPQFIFQYYEKEERGRGNFPDRFSARQFPNYSSELNVNALLLGDSALYLCASSWGQGGSETQYFGPGTRLLVL.

DNA of the CDR3: TGTGCCAGCAGCGGTGAGACAGGGAACACTGAAGCTTTCTTT. Translated: CASSGETGNTEAFF. This chain joins TRBV7-2 and TRBJ1-1, with a weak D call TRBD1 (6 bases). This CDR3 region has 14 residues. Germline CDR1 is SGHTA and CDR2 is FQGNSA. V dropped 5 bases and J dropped 1 base, with 11 bases sitting between them.

This chain joins TRBV5-6 and TRBJ1-1; a weak D match, TRBD1 (6 bases). Deletions cut 2 bases from V and 6 bases from J, with 17 bases between. Germline lookup yields CDR1 SGHDT and CDR2 YYEEEE. This CDR3 is 15 amino acids long. CDR3 coding DNA: TGTGCCAGCAGCTTACAGGGCCGCAAAGGGGCTGAAGCTTTCTTT. Protein product: CASSLQGRKGAEAFF. Looking up the rest from reference TRBV5-6 and TRBJ1-1 gives the full variable domain: DAGVTQSPTHLIKTRGQQVTLRCSPKSGHDTVSWYQQALGQGPQFIFQYYEEEERQRGNFPDRFSGHQFPNYSSELNVNALLLGDSALYLCASSLQGRKGAEAFFGQGTRLTVV.

V usage is TRBV20-1 and J usage is TRBJ2-4, with D possibly TRBD2 on 5 matching bases. V was pared by 4 bases and J by 0 bases, with 10 bases between. This CDR3 has 14 residues. The germline V gene has CDR1 DFQATT and CDR2 SNEGSKA (reference sequence). CDR3 DNA: TGCAGTGCTACGCCCAGCGGAGCCAAAAACATTCAGTACTTC. Its protein is CSATPSGAKNIQYF.

This clonotype was counted at least ten times. The gene calls are TRBV4-3 and TRBJ1-4, with TRBD1 as a possible D gene (5 bases). Between the trimmed V and J ends, which lost 5 bases and 3 bases, there was a span of 13 bases. Germline V lookup: CDR1 LGHNA, CDR2 YSLEER. CDR3 length: 15 amino acids. The CDR3 DNA reads as TGCGCCAGCAGCGGCCGGGGGAAAGCTAATGAAAAACTGTTTTTT. This encodes CASSGRGKANEKLFF.

This clonotype was counted ten times or more. This sequence joins TRBV9 and TRBJ2-1, with D possibly matching TRBD2 (6 bases). V was cut by 1 base and J by 4 bases, with 12 bases left in between. This CDR3 comprises 15 residues. Germline CDR1 is SGDLS and CDR2 is YYNGEE. The CDR3 sequence is CASSVSGQSYNEQFF. CDR3 nucleotide sequence: TGTGCCAGCAGCGTAAGCGGGCAATCATACAATGAGCAGTTCTTC.

The gene calls are TRBV6-1 and TRBJ2-1, with TRBD2 matching over 7 bases. Germline V gene sequence: CDR1 MNHNS, CDR2 SASEGT. V dropped 6 bases and J dropped 4; count of bases not matched to a gene: 6. This CDR3 has 14 amino acids. CDR3 sequence: CASRGASGYNEQFF. DNA of the CDR3: TGTGCCAGCAGAGGGGCTAGCGGTTACAATGAGCAGTTCTTC.

This chain connects TRBV4-1 to TRBJ2-7; TRBD2 might be the D (12 bases). This CDR3 comprises 21 residues. The V gene lost 3 bases and the J gene lost 0 bases, with 30 bases spanning the gap. CDR1 is MGHRA, CDR2 YSYEKL, per germline. The CDR3 loop is CASSHARAGTGGLAGSYEQYF. For the CDR3, the DNA is TGCGCCAGCAGCCACGCGAGGGCCGGGACAGGGGGACTAGCGGGCTCCTACGAGCAGTACTTC.